This note documents a single T cell receptor beta chain sequence. Its antigen remains unidentified. Per-base quality was not reported, and no clone a single base away is much larger than it. The data stem from a study of chemoradiotherapy in HPV16-positive cancers (dated by TCRdb to the early 2020s). Broadly, across the study: Functional T-cell assays on cells from a couple of HPV16-positive patients defined candidate HPV-specific T-cell clones and common TCR motifs. The study set out to ask whether T-cell immunity against the HPV oncoproteins E6 and E7 changes over the course of chemoradiotherapy and whether that immunity affects survival. The candidate HPV-specific TCRs and motifs were subsequently tracked in TCR repertoires obtained from roughly 90 patients with HPV-related cancers. What the authors observed across the whole study: Expansion of candidate HPV-specific clones and E7-related TCR motifs was observed in the tumor microenvironment during treatment, whereas no such expansion was observed for non-HPV-specific T cells. The functional definition of HPV-specific T cells was derived from only two HPV16-positive patients, and the survival association was reported for HPV16-positive patients. Improved recurrence-free survival in HPV16-positive patients was associated with expansion of HPV-responsive T cells during chemoradiotherapy.

Repertoires were sampled repeatedly over the course of chemoradiotherapy so that clonal expansion in the tumor microenvironment could be followed. V is pruned by 6 bases and J by 6 bases, leaving 15 bases of the junction without a gene match. The CDR3 runs 16 residues from the cysteine to the phenylalanine. Of the read, only the CDR3 DNA is kept; its 48 bases are in frame from base 1. CDR1 and CDR2 are read off the germline V gene as MDHEN and SYDVKM. Library construction relied on the immunoSEQ multiplex PCR assay. The table comes from immuneACCESS by way of TCRdb, which keeps in-frame sequences with V and J called. Part of the clones is missing from these tables; in studies checked, under half for an unresolved V gene and the rest for unknown reasons. Counted in this sample were tens of thousands of clones; more than 90% of them appeared once. The ten largest clones capture 22% of the sample.

This clonotype was sampled from a human donor with HPV-associated anogenital cancer. The starting material was blood, obtained from a patient who underwent chemoradiotherapy. The sequence links TRBV28 to TRBJ2-7, with 9 junctional bases fitting TRBD1. CDR3 protein: CASSLDRDRATIEQYF. The nucleotide sequence reads as follows: TGTGCCAGCAGCCTCGACCGGGACAGGGCAACTATCGAGCAGTACTTC.